Below, one TCR beta chain is given with its context. As originally analysed: Amplifying reference gene primers gave estimates of nucleated cell counts. The method was immunoSEQ multiplex PCR; TCRdb's version includes in-frame clones alone and lacks a portion of them. The DNA was the basis for D and trimming; V, J and clone size are from that table. Among 50,000 to 60,000 clones, around nine tenths were seen once, and the ten largest hold 9%. The data are from a study of blood T cell repertoires in COVID-19. The CDR3 consists of 13 residues. V lost 0 bases and J 2 bases, leaving 5 bases between the germline ends. The germline CDR1 and CDR2 sequences are WNHNN and SYGVQD (reference sequence).

The TCR comes from a man aged 80 or over with active or convalescent COVID-19. V and J are TRBV10-1 and TRBJ2-7; the D is unclear. The sequencing sample was made of peripheral blood. This CDR3 reads CASSESSAYEQYF. In DNA form, the CDR3 reads TGCGCCAGCAGTGAGTCTTCGGCCTACGAGCAGTACTTC.